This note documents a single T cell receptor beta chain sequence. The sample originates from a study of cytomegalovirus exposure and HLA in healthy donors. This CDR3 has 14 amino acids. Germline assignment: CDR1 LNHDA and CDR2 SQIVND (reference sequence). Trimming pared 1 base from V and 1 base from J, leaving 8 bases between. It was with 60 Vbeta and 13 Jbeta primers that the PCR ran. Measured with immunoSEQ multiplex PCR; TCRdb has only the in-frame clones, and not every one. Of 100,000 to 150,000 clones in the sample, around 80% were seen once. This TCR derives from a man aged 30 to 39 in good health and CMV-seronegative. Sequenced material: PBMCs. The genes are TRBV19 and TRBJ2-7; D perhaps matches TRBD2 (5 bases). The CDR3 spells CASSIGGLSYEQYF. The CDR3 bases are TGTGCCAGTAGTATAGGCGGACTTTCCTACGAGCAGTACTTC.